Listed here is a single T cell receptor (beta chain). Germline CDR1 SEHNR, CDR2 FQNEAQ (reference sequence). The V segment lost 5 bases and the J segment 1 base; nucleotides outside the gene matches: 10. CDR3 length: 16 residues. The data stem from a study of shared clonotypes between healthy human individuals. Naive CD8 cells were CD45RO-negative, positively selected for CCR7, excluding terminally differentiated effector memory CD45RA+ cells. Clones were read by immunoSEQ multiplex PCR, and TCRdb kept only the in-frame ones, dropping some. The repertoire includes just over 2,000,000 clones, approximately 95% of them detected once, and 1.1% sits in the top ten.

Material for sequencing was naive CD8+ T cells sorted from blood. The sequence derives from a man aged 18 to 30 in good health. The V and J genes are TRBV7-9 and TRBJ2-7; 8 bases line up with TRBD1. In DNA, the CDR3 is TGTGCCAGCAGCCCCAGGACAGGGCGGGGATCCTACGAGCAGTACTTC. Protein sequence: CASSPRTGRGSYEQYF.